The clone carrying this T cell receptor (beta chain) was found once. CDR1 and CDR2 (germline): MNHEY, SMNVEV (reference sequence). V gave up 3 bases and J gave up 8 bases, with 19 bases separating them. This CDR3 is 15 amino acids long. This sample stems from a study of shared clonotypes between healthy human individuals. Per the study methods: Filtering differed since immunoSEQ provided only junctions, with no quality scores. Sequenced by immunoSEQ multiplex PCR; TCRdb stores in-frame clones only, minus some. The V and J calls and clone size are taken from that table; D and trimming were inferred from the DNA. The sample records 740,000 or so clones, 55% to 85% being singletons. CD45RA-negative memory and CD45RA+ naive subsets were split from the CD4+ cells.

The clonotype comes from a woman aged 25 to 39 in good health. The V gene is TRBV27, the J gene TRBJ1-1; no clear D. Sequencing used memory CD4+ T cells sorted from blood. Subset described: CD45RA-negative fraction. The CDR3 region has the DNA TGTGCCAGCAGTTTTTGGGGTAAGGGAGCGGGGGAAGCTTTCTTT. Protein: CASSFWGKGAGEAFF.